This TCR beta chain came from a study of identical twins. Study-wide results and limits: Zero-insertion analyses could be partly confounded by invariant MAIT and iNKT cells. Abundant beta clonotypes from cord blood bore fewer insertions; memory repertoires lacked this pattern.

Template switching (which added a universal primer site) was used, and cDNA carried unique molecular identifiers. One entry per CDR3 protein, called by TCRdb with MiXCR from the 5' RACE reads. This table holds 1.5 million to 2 million distinct CDR3 sequences, about 30% found once. Germline V gene sequence: CDR1 MNHNS, CDR2 SASEGT. Trimming removed 5 bases at V and 1 base at J, with 11 bases between. The CDR3 sequence is 14 residues long. Comment on this clonotype: Its antigen is unidentified.

Sequencing input: cord blood. This receptor was obtained from a newborn girl in good health. The chain carries TRBV6-1 and TRBJ1-1, with unresolved D. CDR3: CASSLQSSNTEAFF. Written as DNA, the CDR3 is TGTGCCAGCAGTCTACAGAGCTCGAACACTGAAGCTTTCTTT.